The rows below give T cell receptor beta chains drawn from one sample of a study of blood T cell repertoires in COVID-19. Profiled with immunoSEQ multiplex PCR; TCRdb holds only in-frame clones, not every one. This sample has 100,000 to 150,000 clones, with 75% to 85% found just once. The sequencing input was peripheral blood. The receptors originated from a man aged 40-49 years with active or convalescent COVID-19. Each CDR3 is given with its conserved first and last residue. Fields, in order: clone size, V gene, D gene, J gene, CDR3 DNA, CDR3 protein. D genes are given only for firm matches. Size is omitted from some rows. Given values are once, few, many or a class for expanded clones.

>.|TRBV27|.|TRBJ2-2
TGTGCCAGCAGTTCCCCGGGTACTCTCACCGGGGAGCTGTTTTTT
CASSSPGTLTGELFF
>.|TRBV11-2|.|TRBJ1-1
TGTGCCAGCAGCTTAGACAGGGGAGATGCTTTCTTT
CASSLDRGDAFF
>.|TRBV9|TRBD2|TRBJ2-3
TGTGCCAGCAGCGTAACTCTAGCGGGAGGAACAGATACGCAGTATTTT
CASSVTLAGGTDTQYF
>few|TRBV28|TRBD1|TRBJ1-5
TGTGCCAGCTCTCCACAGGGGGGGGCACCTCAGCCCCAGCATTTT
CASSPQGGAPQPQHF
>.|TRBV18|.|TRBJ1-4
TGTGCCAGCTCATCTCGGTATCCGGATGAAAAACTGTTTTTT
CASSSRYPDEKLFF
>.|TRBV6-5|.|TRBJ2-7
TGTGCCAGCAAGAGACAGCCTGAGAGCTCCTACGAGCAGTACTTC
CASKRQPESSYEQYF
>.|TRBV7-6|TRBD2|TRBJ2-1
TGTGCCAGCAGCTTAGATGGGACTAGCGGGTCTCCCTCCTACAATGAGCAGTTCTTC
CASSLDGTSGSPSYNEQFF
>.|TRBV6-5|TRBD1|TRBJ1-1
TGTGCCAGCAGTACTAGACAGGGAAGTGACACTGAAGCTTTCTTT
CASSTRQGSDTEAFF
>few|TRBV27|.|TRBJ2-7
TGTGCCAGCAGTTCTACAGGGACCTACGAGCAGTACTTC
CASSSTGTYEQYF
>few|TRBV5-1|.|TRBJ2-5
TGCGCCAGCAGCTTGGAGGGGGTGGAGACCCAGTACTTC
CASSLEGVETQYF
>few|TRBV24-1|TRBD2|TRBJ2-5
TGTGCCACCAGTGAACGGGGACTAGCGGGAGCTCAAGAGACCCAGTACTTC
CATSERGLAGAQETQYF